This TCR beta chain emerged from a study of cytomegalovirus exposure and HLA in healthy donors. This PCR relied on a set of 60 Vbeta primers and 13 Jbeta primers. Clones were read by immunoSEQ multiplex PCR, and TCRdb kept only the in-frame ones, dropping some. Here the sample spans about 84,000 clones, 55% to 65% being singletons. The TCR was taken from a woman aged 40-49 years in good health and CMV-seropositive. Sequencing input: PBMCs.

CDR3 nucleotide sequence: TGTGCCAGCAGCGTAGGCGTCAGAGGGACAGGGAGCATGAACACTGAAGCTTTCTTT. It encodes CASSVGVRGTGSMNTEAFF. The V and J genes are TRBV9 and TRBJ1-1; 9 nucleotides align to TRBD1. Trimming removed 0 bases from V and 0 bases from J; junction bases left unmatched: 12. Germline V lookup: CDR1 SGDLS, CDR2 YYNGEE. This CDR3 comprises 19 residues.